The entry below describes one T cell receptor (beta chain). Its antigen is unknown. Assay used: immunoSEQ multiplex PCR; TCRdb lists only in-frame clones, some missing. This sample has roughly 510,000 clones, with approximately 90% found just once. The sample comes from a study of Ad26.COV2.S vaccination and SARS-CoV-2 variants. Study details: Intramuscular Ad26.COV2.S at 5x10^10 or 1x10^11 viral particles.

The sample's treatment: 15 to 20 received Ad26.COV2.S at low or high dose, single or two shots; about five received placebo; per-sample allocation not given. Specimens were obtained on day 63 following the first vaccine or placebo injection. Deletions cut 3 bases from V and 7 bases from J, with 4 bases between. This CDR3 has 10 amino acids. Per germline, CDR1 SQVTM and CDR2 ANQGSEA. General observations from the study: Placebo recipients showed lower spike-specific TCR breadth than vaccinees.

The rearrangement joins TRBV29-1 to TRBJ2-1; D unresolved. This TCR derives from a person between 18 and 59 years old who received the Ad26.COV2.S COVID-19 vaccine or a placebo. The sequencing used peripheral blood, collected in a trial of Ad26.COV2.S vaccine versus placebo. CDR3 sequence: CSVEQNEQFF. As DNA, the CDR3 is TGCAGCGTTGAGCAAAATGAGCAGTTCTTC.